The 30 T cell receptor beta chains below were found in one sample sequenced in a study of blood T cell repertoires in COVID-19. Libraries were prepared by immunoSEQ multiplex PCR; TCRdb keeps only in-frame clonotypes and omits some of them. The sample holds a few hundred thousand clones, roughly 86% seen once. Material: peripheral blood. Receptor source: a woman in her 70s with active or convalescent COVID-19.

The chain links TRBV7-2 to TRBJ2-1; possible D gene TRBD1, 6 bases. Germline V gene sequence: CDR1 SGHTA, CDR2 FQGNSA. This CDR3 comprises 12 residues. Trimming pared 5 bases from V and 8 bases from J, leaving 10 bases between. The CDR3, as DNA: TGTGCCAGCAGCCGCAGGGGCTATGAGCAGTTCTTC. Its protein product is CASSRRGYEQFF.

This chain joins TRBV6-5 and TRBJ2-7; D is unresolved. V was trimmed by 5 bases and J by 0 bases, leaving 11 bases between them. CDR1 is MNHEY, CDR2 SVGAGI, per germline. The CDR3 is made up of 14 amino acids. The CDR3 reads CASSLDLVSYEQYF. CDR3 nucleotides: TGTGCCAGCAGTCTAGACTTAGTCTCCTACGAGCAGTACTTC.

The genes are TRBV7-2 and TRBJ1-1; D possibly corresponds to TRBD1 (6 bases). Germline CDR1 is SGHTA and CDR2 is FQGNSA. The CDR3 totals 15 residues. V lost 3 bases and J 10 bases, leaving 21 bases between the germline ends. The CDR3 DNA sequence: TGTGCCAGCAGCTTGGTGGGCGGGGGCTCCATTGTAGCTTTCTTT. It yields the protein CASSLVGGGSIVAFF. The full variable domain, in which reference TRBV7-2 and TRBJ1-1 provide the parts outside the CDR3, is GAGVSQSPSNKVTEKGKDVELRCDPISGHTALYWYRQSLGQGLEFLIYFQGNSAPDKSGLPSDRFSAERTGGSVSTLTIQRTQQEDSAVYLCASSLVGGGSIVAFFGQGTRLTVV.

This chain uses TRBV3-1 (or the pseudogene TRBV3-2) with TRBJ2-5, with TRBD1 matching 8 bases. Trimming at V came to 5 bases and at J to 3 bases, leaving 8 bases not matched to a gene. Germline V gives CDR1 LGHDT, CDR2 YNNKEL (reference sequence). The CDR3 contains 15 residues. The CDR3 protein is CASSSWDRQKETQYF. DNA for the CDR3: TGTGCCAGCAGCTCTTGGGACAGGCAAAAAGAGACCCAGTACTTC.

This clone was observed once. The chain has TRBV11-2 and TRBJ1-1; D perhaps matches TRBD1 (5 bases). Germline V gene sequence: CDR1 SGHAT, CDR2 FQNNGV. Trimming left V 3 bases short and J 1 base short, with 9 bases between. The CDR3 totals 14 residues. The CDR3 coding sequence is TGTGCCAGCAGCTTGACAGAAGGGAACACTGAAGCTTTCTTT. This encodes CASSLTEGNTEAFF. Based on the CDR3 plus reference TRBV11-2 and TRBJ1-1, the full variable domain is EAGVAQSPRYKIIEKRQSVAFWCNPISGHATLYWYQQILGQGPKLLIQFQNNGVVDDSQLPKDRFSAERLKGVDSTLKIQPAKLEDSAVYLCASSLTEGNTEAFFGQGTRLTVV.

The chain is built from TRBV20-1 and TRBJ1-6; weak D call: TRBD1 (6 bases). V was clipped by 3 bases and J by 8 bases, with 14 bases between them. The CDR3 is 14 amino acids. Germline V CDR1 and CDR2: DFQATT, SNEGSKA (reference sequence). DNA for the CDR3: TGCAGTGCTAGTCAGGGGTTTGGGGATTCACCCCTCCACTTT. It is translated as CSASQGFGDSPLHF.

This clone was seen a single time. J is TRBJ1-5 and V is TRBV20-1, with TRBD1 as a possible D gene (5 bases). Germline V CDR1 and CDR2: DFQATT, SNEGSKA (reference sequence). Trimming pared 3 bases from V and 0 bases from J, leaving 24 bases between. There are 19 residues in the CDR3. The CDR3 DNA is TGCAGTGCTAGTTTGGATAAGAGCGGGGGTTATTATAGCAATCAGCCCCAGCATTTT. It codes for CSASLDKSGGYYSNQPQHF.

This clone was picked up one time. The CDR3 here is CASSLQATLHF. DNA of the CDR3: TGTGCCAGCAGTCTGCAGGCAACCCTCCACTTT. The chain uses TRBV6-5 and TRBJ1-6, with D unclear. CDR1 is MNHEY, CDR2 SVGAGI, per germline. The CDR3 contains 11 residues. Deletions cut 5 bases from V and 14 bases from J, with 10 bases between.

The J gene is TRBJ1-2, the V gene TRBV5-4; 7 nucleotides agree with TRBD1. Looked up from germline, CDR1 is SGHNT and CDR2 is YYREEE (reference sequence). V was clipped by 4 bases and J by 5 bases; unmatched bases: 5. The CDR3 has 13 amino acids. DNA of the CDR3: TGTGCCAGCAGCCTCGACAGGGCGTATGGCTACACCTTC. It is translated as CASSLDRAYGYTF.

The CDR3 loop is CASGLILGPERVTDTQYF. CDR3 bases: TGTGCTAGTGGTTTGATCCTGGGCCCGGAAAGAGTCACAGATACGCAGTATTTT. This chain joins TRBV12-5 and TRBJ2-3; D gene uncertain. Trimming removed 2 bases at V and 2 bases at J, with 20 bases between. There are 18 residues in the CDR3. CDR1 is LGHNT, CDR2 FRNRAP, per germline.

The CDR3 reads CASSSTTLQRGGLETQYF. The CDR3 DNA reads as TGCGCCAGCAGCTCCACTACCCTTCAGCGGGGGGGCCTAGAGACCCAGTACTTC. The genes are TRBV5-1 and TRBJ2-5; 10 bases line up with TRBD2. The ends lost 3 bases at V and 4 bases at J; junction bases unmatched: 15. Germline lookup yields CDR1 SGHRS and CDR2 YFSETQ. This CDR3 comprises 18 residues.

The CDR3 nucleotides read TGCAGCGCCAACGGCCGGGCGGGCACTGAAGCTTTCTTT. Translation gives CSANGRAGTEAFF. The gene calls are TRBV29-1 and TRBJ1-1; D gene unclear. Trimming pared 7 bases from V and 4 bases from J, leaving 16 bases between. The CDR3 extends over 13 amino acids. The germline V gene encodes CDR1 SQVTM and CDR2 ANQGSEA.

This clone was detected once. Here the CDR3 reads CASSRTGVNTEAFF. As DNA, the CDR3 is TGTGCCAGCTCAAGGACAGGGGTGAACACTGAAGCTTTCTTT. The chain links TRBV18 to TRBJ1-1, with TRBD1 identical over 9 bases. The CDR3 spans 14 residues. Looked up from germline, CDR1 is KGHSH and CDR2 is LQKENI. Germline trimming cut 5 bases from V and 0 bases from J; bases unmatched to any gene: 1.

In its sample, this clone was seen once. This rearrangement joins TRBV5-1 to TRBJ1-1; the D gene is possibly TRBD1 (6 bases). The CDR3 is 13 amino acids. The V gene lost 4 bases and the J gene lost 2 bases, with 9 bases spanning the gap. Germline V CDR1 and CDR2: SGHRS, YFSETQ. CDR3 in DNA: TGCGCCAGCAGCGGGGGGGCTAACACTGAAGCTTTCTTT. As protein: CASSGGANTEAFF. The variable domain in full, completed from reference TRBV5-1 and TRBJ1-1, reads KAGVTQTPRYLIKTRGQQVTLSCSPISGHRSVSWYQQTPGQGLQFLFEYFSETQRNKGNFPGRFSGRQFSNSRSEMNVSTLELGDSALYLCASSGGANTEAFFGQGTRLTVV.

The chain combines TRBV6-2 or TRBV6-3 with TRBJ2-2; 9 positions match TRBD2. Germline CDR1 is MNHEY and CDR2 is SVGEGT. The CDR3 totals 18 residues. The trim removed 5 bases at V and 0 bases at J, leaving 10 bases unmatched. This CDR3 is CASSQQVAGVTNTGELFF. In DNA form, the CDR3 reads TGTGCCAGCAGTCAGCAGGTAGCGGGGGTGACGAACACCGGGGAGCTGTTTTTT.

This chain connects TRBV7-3 to TRBJ2-2; D gene uncertain. The germline V gene has CDR1 SGHTA and CDR2 FQGTGA. Trimming took 5 bases from V and 2 from J, leaving 6 bases between them. The CDR3 contains 13 residues. The CDR3 DNA reads as TGTGCCAGCAGCACCCTAAACACCGGGGAGCTGTTTTTT. As protein: CASSTLNTGELFF.

The rearrangement joins TRBV19 to TRBJ1-5, with D tentatively TRBD1 (6 bases). Germline values: CDR1 LNHDA, CDR2 SQIVND (reference sequence). Trimming removed 6 bases at V and 4 bases at J, with 10 bases between. CDR3 length equals 13 residues. The CDR3 coding sequence is TGTGCCAGTAGGAGGGACATTAATCAGCCCCAGCATTTT. Translated, it gives CASRRDINQPQHF.

This chain connects TRBV19 to TRBJ1-4; a possible D gene is TRBD1 (6 bases). The V and J ends lost 2 bases and 8 bases respectively, with 18 bases between them. CDR3 size: 16 residues. Looked up from germline, CDR1 is LNHDA and CDR2 is SQIVND (reference sequence). The CDR3 protein is CASSILSGASEEKLFF. The CDR3 DNA reads as TGTGCCAGTAGTATATTATCAGGGGCAAGCGAGGAAAAACTGTTTTTT.

This sequence joins TRBV6-5 and TRBJ2-3, with a tentative D call TRBD1 (6 bases). CDR3 length: 13 residues. Trimming shortened V by 7 bases and J by 3 bases, and 11 bases separated the two germline ends. Per germline, CDR1 MNHEY and CDR2 SVGAGI. CDR3 sequence (DNA): TGTGCCAGCACCAGGGGTAGGACAGATACGCAGTATTTT. Its protein product is CASTRGRTDTQYF.

There are a few counts of this clone. The junction shows a germline mismatch at one end, possibly a read error. J is TRBJ1-2 and V is TRBV2; D may be TRBD1 (5 bases). CDR3 length equals 12 residues. The germline V gene has CDR1 SNHLY and CDR2 FYNNEI. The CDR3 here is CASSEAGGRGAF. Here the CDR3 DNA reads TGTGCCAGCAGTGAGGCTGGGGGGAGAGGCGCCTTC.

The chain has TRBV19 and TRBJ1-4; D is undetermined. CDR1 LNHDA and CDR2 SQIVND come from the germline V gene (reference sequence). Trimming took off 9 bases at V and 11 bases at J, with 13 bases between the two ends. The CDR3 contains 11 residues. The CDR3 DNA is TGTGCCAGCCTGGAGGGATGGAAACTGTTTTTT. It encodes CASLEGWKLFF.

The V gene is TRBV4-3, the J gene TRBJ2-5; the D gene is possibly TRBD2 (6 bases). V was pared by 4 bases and J by 2 bases, with 11 bases between. Germline V gives CDR1 LGHNA, CDR2 YSLEER. The CDR3 has 14 residues. The chain's CDR3 is CASSRGRGQETQYF. In DNA, the CDR3 is TGCGCCAGCAGCCGAGGTCGGGGGCAAGAGACCCAGTACTTC.

Here the CDR3 DNA reads TGTGCCAGTACCCAAATTGGCGGAAACACCATATATTTT. This gives the protein CASTQIGGNTIYF. V and J are TRBV19 and TRBJ1-3; D is ambiguous. The CDR3 spans 13 residues. The germline V and J ends were trimmed by 7 bases and 4 bases, with 11 bases remaining between them. The germline gives CDR1 LNHDA, CDR2 SQIVND (reference sequence).

The V and J genes are TRBV6-1 and TRBJ1-2; the D gene is possibly TRBD1 (6 bases). This CDR3 has 14 amino acids. Trimming cost V 0 bases and J 7 bases, with 12 bases left between them. Germline CDR1 reads MNHNS; CDR2 reads SASEGT. As DNA, the CDR3 is TGTGCCAGCAGTGAAGCGCCAGGGGTAGGTGGCTACACCTTC. It translates to CASSEAPGVGGYTF.

In DNA form, the CDR3 reads TGTGCCAGCAGTACACAGGGGAACGAGCAGTACTTC. Translation gives CASSTQGNEQYF. The V call is TRBV6-5, the J call TRBJ2-7; 7 bases align to TRBD1. The CDR3 length is 12 residues. Trimming at V came to 5 bases and at J to 5 bases, leaving 3 bases not matched to a gene. CDR1 is MNHEY, CDR2 SVGAGI, per germline.

The chain carries TRBV6-4 and TRBJ1-6, with 9 bases aligning to TRBD1. The V gene end was trimmed by 9 bases and the J gene end by 7 bases; junction bases not matched to a gene: 7. This CDR3 comprises 14 residues. From germline, CDR1 is MRHNA and CDR2 SNTAGT. For the CDR3, the DNA is TGTGCCAGTAGCCGGGACAGGGCCAATTCACCCCTCCACTTT. Its protein is CASSRDRANSPLHF.

V is TRBV19 and J is TRBJ2-1, with a possible D match to TRBD2 (5 bases). The CDR3 runs to 14 residues. The germline gives CDR1 LNHDA, CDR2 SQIVND (reference sequence). Trimming left V 9 bases short and J 5 bases short, with 17 bases between. CDR3 nucleotide sequence: TGTGCCAGCGGGAAGCAACCACGGGACAATGAGCAGTTCTTC. Protein sequence: CASGKQPRDNEQFF.

J is TRBJ2-1 and V is TRBV5-1; 11 bases align to TRBD2. Germline CDR1 reads SGHRS; CDR2 reads YFSETQ. Trimming at V came to 0 bases and at J to 5 bases, leaving 1 base not matched to a gene. CDR3 length: 15 amino acids. As DNA, the CDR3 is TGCGCCAGCAGCTTGGGACTAGCGGGGAACAATGAGCAGTTCTTC. Translated, it gives CASSLGLAGNNEQFF.

V usage is TRBV11-2 and J usage is TRBJ1-6; 9 bases fit TRBD1. The CDR3 has 15 residues. The J segment lost 7 bases and the V segment lost 5 bases, leaving 6 bases of the junction unmatched. Germline lookup yields CDR1 SGHAT and CDR2 FQNNGV. This CDR3 is CASSPPGTGNSPLHF. In nucleotides, the CDR3 is TGTGCCAGCAGCCCCCCCGGGACAGGGAATTCACCCCTCCACTTT.

This clone has more than one count but fewer than ten. The chain carries TRBV27 and TRBJ1-2; D gene unclear. Per germline, CDR1 MNHEY and CDR2 SMNVEV (reference sequence). V was shortened by 4 bases and J by 1 base, with 10 bases between the two germline ends. CDR3 length: 14 residues. CDR3 loop: CASSSQSFNYGYTF. The DNA of the CDR3 is TGTGCCAGCAGTTCCCAATCATTTAACTATGGCTACACCTTC.